These T cell receptor beta chains were read from a single sample in a study of post-analysis software for immune sequencing data. One entry per CDR3 protein results from TCRdb running MiXCR on the PCR reads. The table has hundreds of thousands of distinct CDR3 sequences, around 44% seen once; the top ten hold about 1.8%. The sequencing input was blood. These receptors were taken from a girl between 5 and 17 years old with multiple sclerosis. CDR3s include the opening cysteine and the closing phenylalanine or tryptophan. D genes are given only for firm matches. Some rows mark clone size as missing; the rest say once, few, many or name a class of expanded clone.

D gene	V gene	J gene	clone size	CDR3 protein	CDR3 DNA
-	TRBV12-3/TRBV12-4	TRBJ2-7	-	CATQQGAYEQYF	TGTGCCACCCAACAGGGTGCCTACGAGCAGTACTTC
-	TRBV29-1	TRBJ2-5	-	CSVAPGRETQYF	TGCAGCGTTGCTCCTGGGAGAGAGACCCAGTACTTC
-	TRBV7-9	TRBJ2-7	-	CASSLSRGPYLYEQYF	TGTGCCAGCAGCTTGTCCCGTGGACCCTACCTCTACGAGCAGTACTTC
TRBD2	TRBV20-1	TRBJ2-3	few	CSARALGGATTDTQYF	TGCAGTGCTAGAGCCTTGGGAGGGGCGACCACAGATACGCAGTATTTT
-	TRBV7-9	TRBJ1-1	-	CASSFSGQVNAEAFF	TGTGCCAGCAGCTTTTCCGGGCAAGTAAACGCTGAAGCTTTCTTT
-	TRBV7-9	TRBJ2-3	-	CASSSSLELAYGTDTQYF	TGTGCCAGCAGCTCCTCTTTGGAGCTAGCGTATGGCACAGATACGCAGTATTTT
TRBD2	TRBV3-1	TRBJ2-7	-	CASSQEIAGGPYEQYF	TGTGCCAGCAGCCAAGAGATAGCGGGAGGGCCGTACGAGCAGTACTTC
-	TRBV30	TRBJ1-2	-	CAWSPSPSIGYTF	TGTGCCTGGAGTCCCTCACCCTCGATAGGCTACACCTTC
TRBD1	TRBV4-1	TRBJ1-2	-	CASSPGRTGFLNYGYTF	TGCGCCAGCAGCCCCGGGCGGACAGGGTTTTTGAACTATGGCTACACCTTC
-	TRBV5-1	TRBJ2-3	once	CASSPSESSTDTQYF	TGCGCCAGCAGCCCTAGCGAATCGAGCACAGATACGCAGTATTTT
TRBD2	TRBV6-4	TRBJ2-7	-	CASSPTAGGNHEQYF	TGTGCCAGCAGCCCGACAGCGGGGGGGAACCACGAGCAGTACTTC
TRBD1	TRBV7-7	TRBJ2-1	few	CASSLAPLEGRGHSGSYNEQFF	TGTGCTAGCAGCTTAGCGCCTTTAGAGGGCAGGGGGCATTCCGGCTCCTACAATGAGCAGTTCTTC
TRBD1	TRBV27	TRBJ2-7	-	CASGRDRTYEQYF	TGTGCCAGCGGACGGGACAGGACCTACGAGCAGTACTTC
-	TRBV21-1	TRBJ1-1	-	CASSGRAGPRTEAFF	TGTGCCAGCAGCGGTAGGGCGGGTCCTAGAACTGAAGCTTTCTTT
TRBD1	TRBV29-1	TRBJ1-1	-	CSVWVGQGDEAFF	TGCAGCGTTTGGGTGGGACAGGGGGATGAAGCTTTCTTT
-	TRBV20-1	TRBJ2-7	-	CSARDPVSYEQYF	TGCAGTGCTAGAGACCCGGTCTCCTACGAGCAGTACTTC
-	TRBV5-1	TRBJ2-4	-	CASSPLPAVENVQYF	TGCGCCAGCAGCCCCCTCCCAGCGGTTGAAAACGTTCAGTACTTC
-	TRBV29-1	TRBJ2-5	few	CSVERGTLETQYF	TGCAGCGTTGAACGCGGGACTTTGGAGACCCAGTACTTC
-	TRBV12-3/TRBV12-4	TRBJ2-4	-	CASSSMTGARYF	TGTGCCAGCAGTTCAATGACAGGAGCTAGGTACTTC
-	TRBV3-1	TRBJ2-5	-	CASSYTVETQYF	TGTGCCAGCAGCTACACCGTGGAGACCCAGTACTTC
TRBD2	TRBV24-1	TRBJ2-1	-	CATSDITGTSGMGQFF	TGTGCCACCAGTGATATCACTGGGACTAGCGGGATGGGGCAGTTCTTC
TRBD2	TRBV4-1	TRBJ2-5	-	CASSQESAGGAETQYF	TGCGCCAGCAGCCAAGAAAGTGCGGGGGGGGCGGAGACCCAGTACTTC
TRBD2	TRBV5-1	TRBJ2-5	-	CASSRTASGGGETQYF	TGCGCCAGCAGCAGGACGGCTAGCGGAGGTGGGGAGACCCAGTACTTC
-	TRBV6-1	TRBJ2-7	-	CASSGGAESPYEQYF	TGTGCCAGCAGTGGGGGGGCAGAATCACCCTACGAGCAGTACTTC
-	TRBV2	TRBJ2-7	-	CASSGAFGTYEQYF	TGTGCCAGCAGTGGGGCGTTTGGTACCTACGAGCAGTACTTC